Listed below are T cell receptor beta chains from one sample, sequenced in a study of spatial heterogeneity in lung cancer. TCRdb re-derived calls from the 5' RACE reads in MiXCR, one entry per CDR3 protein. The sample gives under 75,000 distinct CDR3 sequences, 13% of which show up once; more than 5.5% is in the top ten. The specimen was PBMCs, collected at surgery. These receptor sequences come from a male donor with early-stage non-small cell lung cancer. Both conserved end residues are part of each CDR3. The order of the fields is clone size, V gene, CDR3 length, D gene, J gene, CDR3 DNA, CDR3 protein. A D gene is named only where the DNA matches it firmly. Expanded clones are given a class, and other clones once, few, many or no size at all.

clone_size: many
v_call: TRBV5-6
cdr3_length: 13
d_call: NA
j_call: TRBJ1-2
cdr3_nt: TGTGCCAGCAGCTCGGGGCCCAACTATGGCTACACCTTC
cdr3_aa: CASSSGPNYGYTF

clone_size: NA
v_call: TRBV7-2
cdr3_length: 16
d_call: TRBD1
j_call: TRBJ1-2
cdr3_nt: TGTGCCAGCAGCGATTTTGTGACAGGGGGAGTCTATGGCTACACCTTC
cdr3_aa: CASSDFVTGGVYGYTF

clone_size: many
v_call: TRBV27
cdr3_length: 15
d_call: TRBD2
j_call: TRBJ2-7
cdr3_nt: TGTGCCAGCAATCCCGGACTAGCGGGGTCCTACGAGCAGTACTTC
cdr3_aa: CASNPGLAGSYEQYF

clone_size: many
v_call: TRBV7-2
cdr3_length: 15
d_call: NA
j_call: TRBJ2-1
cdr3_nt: TGTGCCAGCAGCTTAGCGGCTAGCGCTTACAATGAGCAGTTCTTC
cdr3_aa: CASSLAASAYNEQFF

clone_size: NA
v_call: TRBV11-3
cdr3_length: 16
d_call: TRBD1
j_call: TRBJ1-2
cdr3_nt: TGTGCCAGCAGCTTAGAAGGGAGACAGGGAAACTATGGCTACACCTTC
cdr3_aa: CASSLEGRQGNYGYTF

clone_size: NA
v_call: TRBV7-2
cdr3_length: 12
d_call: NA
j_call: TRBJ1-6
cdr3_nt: TGTGCCAGCAGCTTGGAAAATTCACCCCTCCACTTT
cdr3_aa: CASSLENSPLHF

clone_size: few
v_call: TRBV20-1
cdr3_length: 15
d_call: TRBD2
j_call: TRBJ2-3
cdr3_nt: TGCAGTGCTAGAGTCTTGATGGGAGGGTCGGATACGCAGTATTTT
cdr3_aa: CSARVLMGGSDTQYF

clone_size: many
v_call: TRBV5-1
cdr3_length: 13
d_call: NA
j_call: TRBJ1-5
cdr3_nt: TGCGCCAGCAGCTTACGGGGAAATCAGCCCCAGCATTTT
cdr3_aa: CASSLRGNQPQHF

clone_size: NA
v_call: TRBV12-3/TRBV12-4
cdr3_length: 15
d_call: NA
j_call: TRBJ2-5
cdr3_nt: TGTGCCAGCAGTCCGGGGTCGGGACAAAGGGAGACCCAGTACTTC
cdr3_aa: CASSPGSGQRETQYF

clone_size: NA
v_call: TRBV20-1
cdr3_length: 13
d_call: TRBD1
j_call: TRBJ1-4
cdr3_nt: TGCAGTGCTGTCAGGGGGCGTCCTGAAAAACTGTTTTTT
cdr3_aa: CSAVRGRPEKLFF

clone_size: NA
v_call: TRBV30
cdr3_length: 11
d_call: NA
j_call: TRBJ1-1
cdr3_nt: TGTGCCGGGTCCCGTAGGACTGAAGCTTTCTTT
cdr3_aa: CAGSRRTEAFF

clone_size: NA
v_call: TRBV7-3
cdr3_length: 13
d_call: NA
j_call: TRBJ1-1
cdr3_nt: TGTGCCAGCAGCTCCCGCCTGAACACTGAAGCTTTCTTT
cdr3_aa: CASSSRLNTEAFF

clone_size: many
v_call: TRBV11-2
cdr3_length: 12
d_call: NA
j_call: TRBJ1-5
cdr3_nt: TGTGCCAGCAGCTTAGAGGGCCAGCCCCAGCATTTT
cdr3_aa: CASSLEGQPQHF

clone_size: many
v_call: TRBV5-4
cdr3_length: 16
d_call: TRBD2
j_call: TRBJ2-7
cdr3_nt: TGTGCCAGCAGTCGCCCCCCTAGCGGGGGCTCCTACGAGCAGTACTTC
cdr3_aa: CASSRPPSGGSYEQYF

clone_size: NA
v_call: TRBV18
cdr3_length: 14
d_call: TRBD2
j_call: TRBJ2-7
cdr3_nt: TGTGCCAGCTCACCACTTGACCAGCGGGGCGAGCAGTACTTC
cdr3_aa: CASSPLDQRGEQYF

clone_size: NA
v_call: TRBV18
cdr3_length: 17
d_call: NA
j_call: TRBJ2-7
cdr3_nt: TGTGCCAGCTCCCTAATCTGGCCGGGAGCATCGGCAAACGAGCAGTACTTC
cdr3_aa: CASSLIWPGASANEQYF

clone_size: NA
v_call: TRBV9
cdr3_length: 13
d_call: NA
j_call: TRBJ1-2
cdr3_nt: TGTGCCAGCAGTACCCTCTCCGGGGATGGCTACACCTTC
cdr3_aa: CASSTLSGDGYTF

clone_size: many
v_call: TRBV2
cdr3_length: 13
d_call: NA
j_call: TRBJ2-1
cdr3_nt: TGTGCCAGCAGTGAGTGGCCTTCCCCTGAGCAGTTCTTC
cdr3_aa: CASSEWPSPEQFF